Following are 24 T cell receptor beta chains from one sample sequenced in a study of T cells after yellow fever vaccination. TCRdb reanalysed the 5' RACE reads using MiXCR and keeps one entry per CDR3 protein. The table records about 320,000 distinct CDR3 sequences, around 10% of them present only once. Sequenced here: CD4+ T cells sorted from PBMCs, sampled 45 days after the yellow fever booster vaccination. The receptors derive from a man aged 18 to 30 who received the YFV17D yellow fever vaccine.

This clonotype has more than one count but fewer than ten. The J gene is TRBJ1-4, the V gene TRBV4-2; maybe TRBD1 (6 bases). The CDR3 covers 17 residues. Germline-derived CDR1 and CDR2 are LGHNA and YNFKEQ. The V end was cut by 3 bases, the J end by 8 bases, with 22 bases between. CDR3 sequence (DNA): TGTGCCAGCAGCCATGTAACTTTTTCAGGGGATGGGGAAAAACTGTTTTTT. This encodes CASSHVTFSGDGEKLFF.

This sequence joins TRBV10-1 and TRBJ1-5; a weak D match, TRBD1 (6 bases). CDR3 length equals 13 residues. The V end lost 7 bases, the J end lost 7 bases, and 14 bases lay between the germline ends. Per germline, CDR1 WNHNN and CDR2 SYGVQD (reference sequence). In DNA, the CDR3 is TGCGCCAGCACTCTGGCAGGGGAACAGCCCCAGCATTTT. Protein sequence: CASTLAGEQPQHF.

The chain employs TRBV20-1 and TRBJ2-7; D remains unclear. The CDR3 is 13 amino acids. Per germline, CDR1 DFQATT and CDR2 SNEGSKA (reference sequence). V lost 0 bases to trimming and J lost 3 bases, with 9 bases between them. DNA of the CDR3: TGCAGTGCTAGAGATCGAGACGGCTACGAGCAGTACTTC. Translation: CSARDRDGYEQYF.

This clonotype was detected many times. The CDR3 region is CAISDQTSGGVGELFF. The DNA for the CDR3 is TGTGCCATCAGTGACCAAACCAGCGGGGGGGTCGGGGAGCTGTTTTTT. The genes are TRBV10-3 and TRBJ2-2, with 10 bases fitting TRBD2. The CDR3 sequence is 16 residues long. Germline trimming cut 3 bases from V and 7 bases from J; bases unmatched to any gene: 8. Germline CDR1 reads ENHRY; CDR2 reads SYGVKD.

The CDR3 DNA follows: TGCGCCAGCTCCTATCGGGACAGTCAAGAGACCCAGTACTTC. Residues: CASSYRDSQETQYF. V is TRBV4-3 and J is TRBJ2-5, with TRBD1 matching over 7 bases. The germline gives CDR1 LGHNA, CDR2 YSLEER. CDR3 length: 14 amino acids. V lost 8 bases to trimming and J lost 2 bases; unmatched junction nucleotides: 8.

CDR3 amino acids: CASSLAVDSGELFF. The CDR3 DNA reads TGTGCCAGCAGTTTAGCCGTTGACTCCGGGGAGCTGTTTTTT. The chain couples TRBV12-3 or TRBV12-4 to TRBJ2-2; the D is unclear. Trimming shortened V by 0 bases and J by 6 bases, and 8 bases separated the two germline ends. The CDR3 covers 14 residues.

This clonotype has more than one count but fewer than ten. The rearrangement joins TRBV19 to TRBJ1-1; D gene uncertain. The CDR3 extends over 13 amino acids. Germline V gene lookup returns CDR1 LNHDA and CDR2 SQIVND (reference sequence). V lost 5 bases and J lost 0, with 7 bases in between. The CDR3 region is CASSGRLNTEAFF. In nucleotides, the CDR3 is TGTGCCAGTAGTGGCAGATTGAACACTGAAGCTTTCTTT.

This clonotype was counted between two and nine times. The CDR3 DNA reads TGCGCCAGCAGCCAAGATCATTATACGCAGTATTTT. Translated, it gives CASSQDHYTQYF. V is TRBV4-3 and J is TRBJ2-3; D uncertain. The germline V gene encodes CDR1 LGHNA and CDR2 YSLEER. The germline V and J ends were trimmed by 0 bases and 7 bases, with 5 bases remaining between them. The CDR3 has 12 residues.

This clonotype was seen a few times. V usage is TRBV6-1 and J usage is TRBJ2-7; possibly TRBD1 or TRBD2 for D (5 bases each). The CDR3 spans 12 residues. Germline V CDR1 and CDR2: MNHNS, SASEGT. Trimming left V 6 bases short and J 9 bases short, with 15 bases between. CDR3 nucleotides: TGTGCCAGCAGCGGGGACGGCGTCGGGCAGTACGTC. Translated, it gives CASSGDGVGQYV.

This clonotype showed up many times. The CDR3 bases are TGTGCCAGCAGCTTAGTAGAGTTCCACGCTTCCGAGCAGTACTTC. Amino acids: CASSLVEFHASEQYF. The genes are TRBV7-9 and TRBJ2-7; no clear D gene. Trimming stripped 1 base from V and 6 bases from J, with 16 bases between. The CDR3 loop spans 15 amino acids. Germline CDR1 is SEHNR and CDR2 is FQNEAQ (reference sequence). Variable domain in full (rest from reference TRBV7-9 and TRBJ2-7): DTGVSQNPRHKITKRGQNVTFRCDPISEHNRLYWYRQTLGQGPEFLTYFQNEAQLEKSRLLSDRFSAERPKGSFSTLEIQRTEQGDSAMYLCASSLVEFHASEQYFGPGTRLTVT.

The chain uses TRBV7-9 and TRBJ1-1; possible D gene TRBD1, 5 bases. Looked up from germline, CDR1 is SEHNR and CDR2 is FQNEAQ (reference sequence). The CDR3 is 14 residues long. The germline V and J ends were trimmed by 7 bases and 4 bases, with 16 bases remaining between them. In DNA, the CDR3 is TGTGCCAGCATCATCCGAGGGGCGGGCACTGAAGCTTTCTTT. Encoded protein: CASIIRGAGTEAFF.

J is TRBJ2-1 and V is TRBV6-2 or TRBV6-3; D is unclear. This CDR3 region has 12 residues. V was shortened by 6 bases and J by 9 bases, with 12 bases between the two germline ends. Germline-derived CDR1 and CDR2 are MNHEY and SVGEGT. CDR3 DNA: TGTGCCAGCAGCCTCCGCAAGGTTGAGCAGTTCTTC. Protein product: CASSLRKVEQFF.

The V gene is TRBV12-3 or TRBV12-4, the J gene TRBJ1-1; D is undetermined. Trimming left V 8 bases short and J 1 base short, with 14 bases between. CDR3 size: 14 residues. The CDR3 coding sequence is TGTGCCAGCCTCGTTCGGCAGGCGAACACTGAAGCTTTCTTT. This gives the protein CASLVRQANTEAFF.

Written as DNA, the CDR3 is TGTGCCAGCAGCCTGAAAGCCCTTAACTATGGCTACACCTTC. Translation: CASSLKALNYGYTF. The chain uses TRBV3-1 and TRBJ1-2, with D unclear. The V end was cut by 4 bases, the J end by 1 base, with 10 bases between. The CDR3 runs 14 residues. The germline gives CDR1 LGHDT, CDR2 YNNKEL (reference sequence).

The sample holds many counts of this clonotype. The chain joins TRBV7-8 to TRBJ2-7, with D perhaps matching TRBD1 or TRBD2 (5 bases each). Trimming took off 4 bases at V and 6 bases at J, with 13 bases between the two ends. The CDR3 contains 13 residues. Germline V CDR1 and CDR2: SGHVS, FQNEAQ. In DNA form, the CDR3 reads TGTGCCAGCAGCTGGGACCTTACTTCCGAGCAGTACTTC. The encoded protein is CASSWDLTSEQYF.

This clonotype was seen only a few times. The gene calls are TRBV5-1 and TRBJ2-1; 14 nucleotides agree with TRBD2. This CDR3 is 15 amino acids long. Trimming cost V 4 bases and J 9 bases; bases outside gene matches: 6. Germline V lookup: CDR1 SGHRS, CDR2 YFSETQ. CDR3 region: CASSPGLAGVGEQFF. As DNA, the CDR3 is TGCGCCAGCAGCCCGGGACTAGCGGGGGTAGGTGAGCAGTTCTTC.

This clonotype occurred a few times. The chain recombines TRBV25-1 with TRBJ1-5, with no clear D. The CDR3 runs 12 residues. Trimming removed 6 bases from V and 0 bases from J, with 3 bases in between. Germline CDR1 is MGHDK and CDR2 is SYGVNS. Here the CDR3 reads CASRNSNQPQHF. CDR3 sequence (DNA): TGTGCCAGCAGAAATAGCAATCAGCCCCAGCATTTT.

The CDR3 loop is CASRGGTGFYNEQFF. As DNA, the CDR3 is TGTGCCAGCAGGGGGGGGACAGGGTTTTACAATGAGCAGTTCTTC. The chain carries TRBV6-5 and TRBJ2-1; TRBD1 matches at 9 bases. CDR1 MNHEY and CDR2 SVGAGI come from the germline V gene. Trimming took 6 bases from V and 4 from J; bases not matched to a gene: 7. The length of the CDR3 is 15 residues.

This clonotype was seen a few times. J is TRBJ1-2 and V is TRBV4-1; TRBD1 matches 7 bases. The CDR3 has 15 residues. Germline V gene sequence: CDR1 MGHRA, CDR2 YSYEKL. V trimming: 0 bases; J trimming: 2 bases; junction bases outside the gene matches: 3. DNA of the CDR3: TGCGCCAGCAGCCAAGACCAGGGGGTGAACTATGGCTACACCTTC. Protein product: CASSQDQGVNYGYTF.

The rearrangement joins TRBV6-5 to TRBJ1-2; TRBD1 agrees at 10 bases. There are 16 residues in the CDR3. J gave up 4 bases and V 4 bases, and 9 bases lay outside the gene matches. Germline V lookup: CDR1 MNHEY, CDR2 SVGAGI. The CDR3 sequence: CASSSPGQGIFYGYTF. DNA of the CDR3: TGTGCCAGCAGTTCTCCGGGACAGGGGATTTTCTATGGCTACACCTTC.

The chain is built from TRBV7-2 and TRBJ2-5; either TRBD1 or TRBD2 may supply D (5 bases each). The CDR3 sequence is 15 residues long. V was shortened by 1 base and J by 5 bases, with 14 bases between the two germline ends. Germline-derived CDR1 and CDR2 are SGHTA and FQGNSA. This chain's CDR3 is CASSLGSGLWETQYF. DNA of the CDR3: TGTGCCAGCAGCTTAGGGTCGGGGCTCTGGGAGACCCAGTACTTC.

This rearrangement joins TRBV5-1 to TRBJ2-1, with TRBD2 identical over 12 bases. V was pared by 4 bases and J by 9 bases, with 8 bases of the junction left unmatched. CDR1 is SGHRS and CDR2 is YFSETQ in the germline V gene. This CDR3 region has 15 residues. The DNA of the CDR3 is TGCGCCAGCAGCCGACTAGCGGGGGTTCCCGGTGAGCAGTTCTTC. The encoded protein is CASSRLAGVPGEQFF.

The chain employs TRBV20-1 and TRBJ1-5; D call uncertain. Trimming stripped 6 bases from V and 2 bases from J, with 11 bases between. Germline V gene data show CDR1 as DFQATT and CDR2 as SNEGSKA (reference sequence). This CDR3 is 13 amino acids long. CDR3 DNA sequence: TGCAGTGCCAAAAGGACGGGCAATCAGCCCCAGCATTTT. Its translation is CSAKRTGNQPQHF.

The genes are TRBV30 and TRBJ1-2; the D gene is possibly TRBD1 (5 bases). The length of the CDR3 is 16 residues. Germline-derived CDR1 and CDR2 are GTSNPN and SVGIG (reference sequence). Trimming shortened V by 0 bases and J by 2 bases, and 16 bases separated the two germline ends. This CDR3 reads CAWSVKGSRGNYGYTF. The CDR3, as DNA: TGTGCCTGGAGTGTGAAGGGGAGTAGAGGGAACTATGGCTACACCTTC. Drawing the rest from reference TRBV30 and TRBJ1-2, the complete variable domain is SQTIHQWPATLVQPVGSPLSLECTVEGTSNPNLYWYRQAAGRGLQLLFYSVGIGQISSEVPQNLSASRPQDRQFILSSKKLLLSDSGFYLCAWSVKGSRGNYGYTFGSGTRLTVV.